A single sample gave rise to the 5 T cell receptor beta chains below, sequenced in a study of blood T cell repertoires in COVID-19. Data came from immunoSEQ multiplex PCR; TCRdb stores just in-frame clones and leaves some out. Of 95,000 to 110,000 clones listed, roughly four fifths are singletons. Sample: peripheral blood. The receptors come from a man in his sixties with acute or convalescent COVID-19.

In this sample, this clone turned up once. The V and J genes are TRBV2 and TRBJ1-1, with D possibly matching TRBD1 (5 bases). The germline V gene encodes CDR1 SNHLY and CDR2 FYNNEI. The length of the CDR3 is 14 residues. V lost 4 bases, J lost 3 bases, and 12 bases lay in between. The CDR3 here is CASSVVDSHTEAFF. The CDR3 DNA reads as TGTGCCAGCAGTGTGGTAGACAGCCACACTGAAGCTTTCTTT.

The rearrangement links TRBV7-2 to TRBJ2-7; 9 bases line up with TRBD2. The V and J ends lost 5 bases and 2 bases, in that order; junction bases with no gene match: 7. Germline V CDR1 and CDR2: SGHTA, FQGNSA. The CDR3 is 15 amino acids. The CDR3 DNA sequence: TGTGCCAGCAGCGCGCGGGTAGCGGGAGCCTACGAGCAGTACTTC. It specifies CASSARVAGAYEQYF.

The chain is built from TRBV18 and TRBJ2-3; 14 nucleotides line up with TRBD2. The length of the CDR3 is 14 residues. V shed 6 bases and J 6 bases; nucleotides not matched to a gene: 2. Germline CDR1 is KGHSH and CDR2 is LQKENI. The CDR3 sequence: CASSGTSGSDTQYF. The CDR3 DNA reads TGTGCCAGCTCGGGGACTAGCGGGAGTGATACGCAGTATTTT.

V gene TRBV11-2 combines with J gene TRBJ1-1; D gene unclear. This CDR3 spans 12 amino acids. Trimming took off 0 bases at V and 8 bases at J, with 7 bases between the two ends. The germline CDR1 and CDR2 sequences are SGHAT and FQNNGV. CDR3 residues: CASSLDQLEAFF. The CDR3 coding sequence is TGTGCCAGCAGCTTAGACCAGTTAGAAGCTTTCTTT.

The chain combines TRBV13 with TRBJ2-5; 9 bases agree with TRBD2. The CDR3 consists of 17 residues. Germline-derived CDR1 and CDR2 are PRHDT and FYEKMQ (reference sequence). The ends lost 0 bases at V and 5 bases at J; junction bases unmatched: 10. The CDR3 here is CASSLGRAGGQRETQYF. CDR3 nucleotides: TGTGCCAGCAGCTTAGGTCGTGCGGGGGGGCAGAGGGAGACCCAGTACTTC.